The clone carrying this TCR beta chain was recorded many times. Its antigen is not identified. This record belongs to a study of human T cells and chemical hapten exposure. Across the study: TCR yields per sample varied, mainly owing to small pooled library volume differences. Study outcomes and limitations: DPC sensitization left the count of TCRs above 1 in 1000 unchanged.

The time point is: healthy volunteer bleed at 2 weeks. The template was total RNA from unfractionated whole blood. Library construction involved attaching unique molecular identifiers to individual cDNA molecules, which allowed quantitative, reproducible TCR counting. In the study's own analysis: Samples had a median of around 94,000 TCRs, ranging roughly 20,000 to 690,600. TCRdb ran MiXCR on the RACE reads and lists one entry per CDR3 protein. These V and J calls rely on TCRdb rather than the paper's analysis. The repertoire holds just over 90,000 distinct CDR3 sequences, with about 8.6% as singletons. This TCR came from a female donor in good health. Some clones in this sample may be carry-over from other donors' samples. Sequenced input: whole blood.

The CDR3 DNA sequence: TGTGCCAGCAGGGCAGGGACCGCCTACGAGCAGTACTTC. Encoded protein: CASRAGTAYEQYF. The V gene is TRBV12-3 or TRBV12-4, the J gene TRBJ2-7, with D perhaps matching TRBD1 or TRBD2 (5 bases each). The V gene lost 6 bases and the J gene lost 2 bases, with 11 bases spanning the gap. There are 13 residues in the CDR3.